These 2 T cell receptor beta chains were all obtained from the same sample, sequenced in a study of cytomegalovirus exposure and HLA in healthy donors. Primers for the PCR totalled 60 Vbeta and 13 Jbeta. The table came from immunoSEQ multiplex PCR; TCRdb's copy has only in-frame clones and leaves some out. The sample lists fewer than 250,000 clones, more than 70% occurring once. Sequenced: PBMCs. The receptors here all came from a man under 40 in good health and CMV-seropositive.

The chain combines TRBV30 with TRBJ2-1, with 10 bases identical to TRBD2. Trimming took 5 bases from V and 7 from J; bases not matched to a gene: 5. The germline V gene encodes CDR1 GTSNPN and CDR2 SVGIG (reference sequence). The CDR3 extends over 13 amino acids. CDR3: CAWGSLAGNEQFF. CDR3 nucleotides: TGTGCCTGGGGCTCACTAGCGGGGAATGAGCAGTTCTTC.

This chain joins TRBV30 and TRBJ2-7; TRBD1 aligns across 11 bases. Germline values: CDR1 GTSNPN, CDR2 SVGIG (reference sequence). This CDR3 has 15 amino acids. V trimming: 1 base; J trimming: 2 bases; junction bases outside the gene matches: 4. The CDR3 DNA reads TGTGCCTGGAGTGCCCTGGGACAGGGGGCCTACGAGCAGTACTTC. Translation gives CAWSALGQGAYEQYF.